This is a list of T cell receptor beta chains from one sample in a study of T cell responses to AZD1222 COVID-19 vaccine. Produced via immunoSEQ multiplex PCR; TCRdb's table is partial and in-frame only. Among around 130,000 clones listed, around 91% were seen once. The sample here was peripheral blood, taken on day 0 of AZD1222 vaccination. These receptors were taken from an adult in good health. Each CDR3 is given with its conserved first and last residue. Fields, in order: V gene, D gene, J gene, clone size, CDR3 protein, CDR3 DNA. D genes are given only for firm matches. Only some rows state a clone size, as once, few, many or a class for expanded clones.

v_gene: TRBV28; d_gene: -; j_gene: TRBJ2-3; abundance: -; CDR3aa: CASRTPSAADTQYF; CDR3nt: TGTGCCAGCAGAACCCCTTCTGCCGCAGATACGCAGTATTTT
v_gene: TRBV9; d_gene: TRBD2; j_gene: TRBJ2-1; abundance: -; CDR3aa: CASSVVDSGGYNEQFF; CDR3nt: TGTGCCAGCAGCGTAGTAGATAGCGGGGGTTACAATGAGCAGTTCTTC
v_gene: TRBV30; d_gene: TRBD2; j_gene: TRBJ2-1; abundance: -; CDR3aa: CAWNSAGGYNEQFF; CDR3nt: TGTGCCTGGAATTCGGCGGGAGGGTACAATGAGCAGTTCTTC
v_gene: TRBV5-1; d_gene: -; j_gene: TRBJ2-7; abundance: -; CDR3aa: CASSLDRKLYEQYF; CDR3nt: TGCGCCAGCAGCTTGGACAGGAAGCTCTACGAGCAGTACTTC
v_gene: TRBV7-9; d_gene: -; j_gene: TRBJ1-2; abundance: -; CDR3aa: CASSLAPGPDGGYTF; CDR3nt: TGTGCCAGCAGCTTAGCCCCGGGACCCGATGGTGGCTACACCTTC
v_gene: TRBV4-2; d_gene: TRBD2; j_gene: TRBJ2-3; abundance: -; CDR3aa: CASSQWTSGATDTQYF; CDR3nt: TGTGCCAGCAGCCAATGGACTAGCGGGGCCACAGATACGCAGTATTTT
v_gene: TRBV6-5; d_gene: TRBD1; j_gene: TRBJ2-7; abundance: -; CDR3aa: CASSLGTGPYEQYF; CDR3nt: TGTGCCAGCAGTCTCGGGACAGGTCCCTACGAGCAGTACTTC
v_gene: TRBV2; d_gene: TRBD1; j_gene: TRBJ2-7; abundance: -; CDR3aa: CASSATGGPYEQYF; CDR3nt: TGTGCCAGCTCCGCGACAGGGGGCCCCTACGAGCAGTACTTC
v_gene: TRBV19; d_gene: -; j_gene: TRBJ2-1; abundance: -; CDR3aa: CASSIMEEQFF; CDR3nt: TGTGCCAGTAGTATTATGGAGGAGCAGTTCTTC
v_gene: TRBV28; d_gene: -; j_gene: TRBJ1-6; abundance: -; CDR3aa: CASSLVPLISSYNSPLHF; CDR3nt: TGTGCCAGCAGTTTAGTCCCCCTCATAAGCTCCTATAATTCACCCCTCCACTTT
v_gene: TRBV5-1; d_gene: -; j_gene: TRBJ1-1; abundance: -; CDR3aa: CASSLQGRTEAFF; CDR3nt: TGCGCCAGCAGCTTGCAGGGGAGGACTGAAGCTTTCTTT
v_gene: TRBV6-5; d_gene: TRBD1; j_gene: TRBJ1-2; abundance: -; CDR3aa: CASRGTGRYGYTF; CDR3nt: TGTGCCAGCAGGGGGACAGGGCGCTATGGCTACACCTTC
v_gene: TRBV4-1; d_gene: -; j_gene: TRBJ1-5; abundance: -; CDR3aa: CASSQGSLGVLSNQPQHF; CDR3nt: TGCGCCAGCAGCCAAGGATCCTTGGGTGTCCTTAGCAATCAGCCCCAGCATTTT
v_gene: TRBV28; d_gene: -; j_gene: TRBJ2-2; abundance: -; CDR3aa: CASSSGSAIGLFF; CDR3nt: TGTGCCAGCAGTTCCGGGAGCGCAATTGGGCTGTTTTTT
v_gene: TRBV7-2; d_gene: TRBD1; j_gene: TRBJ1-2; abundance: -; CDR3aa: CASSFQGQGNYGYTF; CDR3nt: TGTGCCAGCAGCTTCCAAGGACAGGGGAACTATGGCTACACCTTC
v_gene: TRBV6-5; d_gene: -; j_gene: TRBJ2-5; abundance: -; CDR3aa: CASSIASEGETQYF; CDR3nt: TGTGCCAGCAGTATTGCCTCAGAGGGGGAGACCCAGTACTTC
v_gene: TRBV27; d_gene: -; j_gene: TRBJ1-1; abundance: once; CDR3aa: CASSLYPVSGVNTEAFF; CDR3nt: TGTGCCAGCAGTTTATATCCCGTATCCGGGGTGAACACTGAAGCTTTCTTT
v_gene: TRBV5-1; d_gene: TRBD1; j_gene: TRBJ1-1; abundance: -; CDR3aa: CASSTDRQGSTEAFF; CDR3nt: TGCGCCAGCAGCACTGATAGACAGGGAAGCACTGAAGCTTTCTTT
v_gene: TRBV7-2; d_gene: -; j_gene: TRBJ2-3; abundance: -; CDR3aa: CASSSRLLPGTDTQYF; CDR3nt: TGTGCCAGCAGCTCACGCCTCTTACCCGGCACAGATACGCAGTATTTT
v_gene: TRBV6-2/TRBV6-3; d_gene: -; j_gene: TRBJ2-2; abundance: -; CDR3aa: CASSYRDTGELFF; CDR3nt: TGTGCCAGCAGTTATAGGGACACCGGGGAGCTGTTTTTT
v_gene: TRBV7-2; d_gene: TRBD2; j_gene: TRBJ2-7; abundance: -; CDR3aa: CASSPELAHSYEQYF; CDR3nt: TGTGCCAGCAGCCCGGAACTAGCGCACTCCTACGAGCAGTACTTC
v_gene: TRBV5-1; d_gene: -; j_gene: TRBJ1-2; abundance: -; CDR3aa: CASSLVPTVEPNYGYTF; CDR3nt: TGCGCCAGCAGCTTGGTGCCGACGGTGGAGCCCAACTATGGCTACACCTTC
v_gene: TRBV27; d_gene: -; j_gene: TRBJ1-1; abundance: -; CDR3aa: CASSLSRFMNTEAFF; CDR3nt: TGTGCCAGCAGTTTATCGCGTTTCATGAACACTGAAGCTTTCTTT
v_gene: TRBV25-1; d_gene: -; j_gene: TRBJ1-4; abundance: -; CDR3aa: CASTRPEVRGTDEKLFF; CDR3nt: TGTGCCAGCACTCGACCGGAGGTCAGGGGCACGGATGAAAAACTGTTTTTT
v_gene: TRBV5-1; d_gene: -; j_gene: TRBJ2-3; abundance: -; CDR3aa: CASKGALHRDTQYF; CDR3nt: TGCGCCAGCAAGGGAGCCCTCCACAGGGATACGCAGTATTTT
v_gene: TRBV27; d_gene: -; j_gene: TRBJ1-1; abundance: once; CDR3aa: CASSRGGEHTGAFF; CDR3nt: TGTGCCAGCAGTCGCGGGGGTGAACACACCGGAGCTTTCTTT
v_gene: TRBV6-5; d_gene: -; j_gene: TRBJ1-1; abundance: -; CDR3aa: CASSFRGRSTEAFF; CDR3nt: TGTGCCAGCAGTTTCCGGGGGAGAAGTACTGAAGCTTTCTTT
v_gene: TRBV28; d_gene: TRBD2; j_gene: TRBJ2-7; abundance: -; CDR3aa: CARGGAGYEQYF; CDR3nt: TGTGCCCGCGGGGGGGCGGGGTACGAGCAGTACTTC
v_gene: TRBV5-4; d_gene: TRBD2; j_gene: TRBJ2-7; abundance: -; CDR3aa: CASSLTSGRRVDEQYF; CDR3nt: TGTGCCAGCAGCTTGACTAGCGGGAGGCGCGTGGACGAGCAGTACTTC
v_gene: TRBV30; d_gene: -; j_gene: TRBJ1-4; abundance: -; CDR3aa: CAWRYWGAVNEKLFF; CDR3nt: TGTGCCTGGAGGTACTGGGGGGCCGTTAATGAAAAACTGTTTTTT
v_gene: TRBV28; d_gene: -; j_gene: TRBJ2-5; abundance: -; CDR3aa: CASSPHRAQETQYF; CDR3nt: TGTGCCAGCAGCCCCCACAGGGCTCAGGAGACCCAGTACTTC
v_gene: TRBV18; d_gene: -; j_gene: TRBJ1-5; abundance: -; CDR3aa: CASSAGTGSNQPQHF; CDR3nt: TGTGCCAGCTCAGCTGGGACTGGGAGCAATCAGCCCCAGCATTTT
v_gene: TRBV19; d_gene: -; j_gene: TRBJ2-2; abundance: few; CDR3aa: CASSIDPMNTGELFF; CDR3nt: TGTGCCAGTAGTATAGACCCAATGAACACCGGGGAGCTGTTTTTT
v_gene: TRBV6-5; d_gene: -; j_gene: TRBJ2-3; abundance: once; CDR3aa: CASRTPSTDTQYF; CDR3nt: TGTGCCAGCAGGACCCCTAGCACAGATACGCAGTATTTT
v_gene: TRBV9; d_gene: -; j_gene: TRBJ2-1; abundance: -; CDR3aa: CASSAAERSTSHYEQFF; CDR3nt: TGTGCCAGCAGCGCTGCGGAGAGGTCTACCAGCCACTATGAGCAGTTCTTC
v_gene: TRBV19; d_gene: -; j_gene: TRBJ1-5; abundance: -; CDR3aa: CASSISRGANQPQHF; CDR3nt: TGTGCCAGTAGTATCTCCCGGGGAGCGAATCAGCCCCAGCATTTT
v_gene: TRBV9; d_gene: -; j_gene: TRBJ1-5; abundance: -; CDR3aa: CASTSGRRFNQPQHF; CDR3nt: TGTGCCAGCACCTCGGGACGGAGGTTCAATCAGCCCCAGCATTTT
v_gene: TRBV7-2; d_gene: TRBD2; j_gene: TRBJ2-3; abundance: -; CDR3aa: CASSLAGTSGTAFGDTDTQYF; CDR3nt: TGTGCCAGCAGCTTAGCGGGGACTAGCGGGACCGCCTTTGGTGACACAGATACGCAGTATTTT
v_gene: TRBV11-2; d_gene: TRBD2; j_gene: TRBJ2-1; abundance: -; CDR3aa: CASSPTSGVGNFF; CDR3nt: TGTGCCAGCAGCCCTACTAGCGGAGTAGGTAACTTCTTC
v_gene: TRBV9; d_gene: -; j_gene: TRBJ1-1; abundance: -; CDR3aa: CASSSGPMMNTEAFF; CDR3nt: TGTGCCAGCAGCTCGGGACCTATGATGAACACTGAAGCTTTCTTT
v_gene: TRBV27; d_gene: -; j_gene: TRBJ2-3; abundance: -; CDR3aa: CASSIDRLEGTDTQYF; CDR3nt: TGTGCCAGCAGCATTGACAGGCTTGAGGGCACAGATACGCAGTATTTT
v_gene: TRBV6-6; d_gene: -; j_gene: TRBJ2-3; abundance: -; CDR3aa: CASSWGSTDTQYF; CDR3nt: TGTGCCAGCAGTTGGGGTAGCACAGATACGCAGTATTTT
v_gene: TRBV29-1; d_gene: TRBD1; j_gene: TRBJ2-7; abundance: -; CDR3aa: CSVGYLTRQGRYEQYF; CDR3nt: TGCAGCGTTGGGTACTTAACCCGACAGGGTAGGTACGAGCAGTACTTC